The T cell receptor (beta chain) under discussion was sequenced for a study of T cell responses to AZD1222 COVID-19 vaccine. Sequencing used immunoSEQ multiplex PCR; TCRdb keeps in-frame clones, though not all of them. Of 100,000 to 150,000 clones listed, 93% are singletons. From germline, CDR1 is SGHRS and CDR2 YFSETQ. V was clipped by 8 bases and J by 9 bases, with 27 bases between them. The CDR3 loop spans 16 amino acids. Study-level points and caveats: In the spike-specific TCR repertoire, nearly half reportedly target unmutated variant regions.

With regard to this clone: Its antigen is as yet unknown.

J is TRBJ2-1 and V is TRBV5-1; D call uncertain. The TCR originated in an adult in good health. Sequenced here: peripheral blood, sampled on day 0 of AZD1222 vaccination. The CDR3 is CASPHSGLTTCGEQFF. CDR3 nucleotides: TGCGCCAGTCCTCACTCAGGATTAACAACCTGTGGTGAGCAGTTCTTC.